This T cell receptor beta chain comes out of a study of cytomegalovirus exposure and HLA in healthy donors. PCR employed 60 Vbeta and 13 Jbeta primers. Profiling relied on immunoSEQ multiplex PCR, and the TCRdb table lists in-frame clones only, not all of them. In the table there are 190,000 or so clones, 75% to 90% of which are singletons. With V trimmed by 4 bases and J by 5 bases, 3 bases remained unmatched. Germline V lookup: CDR1 MNHEY, CDR2 SVGAGI. The CDR3 covers 15 residues. The rearrangement links TRBV6-5 to TRBJ2-1, with TRBD2 identical over 12 bases. The sequence was collected from a boy younger than 18 in good health and CMV-seronegative. Material for sequencing was PBMCs. CDR3 residues: CASSWTSGTDNEQFF. The CDR3 DNA sequence: TGTGCCAGCAGTTGGACTAGCGGGACAGACAATGAGCAGTTCTTC.